This TCR beta chain comes out of a study of response to subunit inactivated influenza vaccine. The germline CDR1 and CDR2 sequences are SGHRS and YFSETQ. This CDR3 spans 13 amino acids. Trimming took 10 bases from V and 6 from J, leaving 17 bases between them. TCRdb reanalysed the RT-PCR reads using MiXCR and keeps one entry per CDR3 protein. The sample gives hundreds of thousands of distinct CDR3 sequences, about 11% of which show up once; roughly 11% is in the top ten. This sample also appeared in a second study, on T cells expressing NK-cell markers. Turning to that study: 5'RACE template switching with UMIs generated TCR beta cDNA. Dominant NKG2C+ clonotypes in six donors made up roughly 1.0-7.0% of CD8+ T cells. Several of the donors also had these clonotypes leading their CD3+CD56-NKG2C+ fraction. Evidence did not settle whether expanded NKG2C+ T cell clones targeted HCMV.

The source is a man aged 50-59 years who received an inactivated influenza vaccine. The input for sequencing was PBMCs from blood, taken on the day of vaccination. J is TRBJ1-3 and V is TRBV5-1; tentatively, D is TRBD1 (5 bases). CDR3 in amino acids: CAFHQGAENTIYF. The DNA for the CDR3 is TGCGCCTTCCATCAGGGTGCGGAAAACACCATATATTTT.